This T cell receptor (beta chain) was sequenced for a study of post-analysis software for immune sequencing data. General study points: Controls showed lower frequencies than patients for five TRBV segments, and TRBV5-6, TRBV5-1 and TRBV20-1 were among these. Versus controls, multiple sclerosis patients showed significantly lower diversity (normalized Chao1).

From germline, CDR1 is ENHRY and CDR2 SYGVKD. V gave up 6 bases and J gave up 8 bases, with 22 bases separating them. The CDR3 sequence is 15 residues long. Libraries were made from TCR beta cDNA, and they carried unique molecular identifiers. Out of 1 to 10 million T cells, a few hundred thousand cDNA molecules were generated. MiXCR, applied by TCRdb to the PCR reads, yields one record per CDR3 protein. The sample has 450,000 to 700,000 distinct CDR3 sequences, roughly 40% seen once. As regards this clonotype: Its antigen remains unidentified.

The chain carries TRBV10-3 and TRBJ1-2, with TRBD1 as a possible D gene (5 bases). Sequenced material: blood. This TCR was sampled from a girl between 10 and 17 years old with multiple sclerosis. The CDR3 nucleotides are TGTGCCATCAGCCCCCCGGGACGAAGCCCCTGGGGCTACACCTTC. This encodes CAISPPGRSPWGYTF.